This TCR beta chain emerged from a study of blood T cells in healthy people across ages. The sample holds many counts of this clonotype. Combining a sample-barcoded 5' primer with a J-beta primer mix, a second PCR ran for roughly 6 to 12 cycles. Using its own MiXCR run on the 5' RACE reads, TCRdb lists one record per CDR3 protein. Here the sample spans about 650,000 distinct CDR3 sequences, under 65% being singletons. The CDR3 has 17 amino acids. CDR1 SGHTA and CDR2 FQGNSA come from the germline V gene. Germline trimming cut 2 bases from V and 3 bases from J; bases unmatched to any gene: 6. This receptor was taken from a woman older than 75 in good health. Material: blood. The chain combines TRBV7-2 with TRBJ2-7, with 14 bases matching TRBD2. The CDR3 loop reads CASSLISGTSGSYEQYF. The CDR3 bases are TGTGCCAGCAGCTTAATTTCCGGGACTAGCGGGAGCTACGAGCAGTACTTC. The full variable domain, in which reference TRBV7-2 and TRBJ2-7 provide the parts outside the CDR3, is GAGVSQSPSNKVTEKGKDVELRCDPISGHTALYWYRQSLGQGLEFLIYFQGNSAPDKSGLPSDRFSAERTGGSVSTLTIQRTQQEDSAVYLCASSLISGTSGSYEQYFGPGTRLTVT.